One and the same sample provided the 30 T cell receptor beta chains below, sequenced in a study of control samples from healthy donors and cancer patients. The protocol was immunoSEQ multiplex PCR, while the TCRdb copy is restricted to in-frame clones and leaves out a portion. The sample yields under 7,500 clones, over 70% seen once. Sequenced sample: formalin-fixed, paraffin-embedded tissue. The receptors were sampled from a male donor with melanoma.

This clone was counted between two and nine times. The chain carries TRBV19 and TRBJ1-4; 9 bases match TRBD1. The CDR3 is 15 residues long. From germline, CDR1 is LNHDA and CDR2 SQIVND (reference sequence). After removal of 3 bases from V and 5 bases from J, the junction contained 4 bases not matched to a gene. The chain's CDR3 is CASSIRDRVNEKLFF. The CDR3 DNA follows: TGTGCCAGTAGTATCCGGGACAGGGTAAATGAAAAACTGTTTTTT. Combining the CDR3 with reference TRBV19 and TRBJ1-4 gives the whole variable domain DGGITQSPKYLFRKEGQNVTLSCEQNLNHDAMYWYRQDPGQGLRLIYYSQIVNDFQKGDIAEGYSVSREKKESFPLTVTSAQKNPTAFYLCASSIRDRVNEKLFFGSGTQLSVL.

This clone ranks as medium-sized. The chain couples TRBV5-1 to TRBJ1-1; maybe TRBD1 (5 bases). Per the germline V gene, CDR1 is SGHRS and CDR2 is YFSETQ. V lost 0 bases and J 5 bases, leaving 14 bases between the germline ends. The CDR3 has 15 residues. CDR3 sequence (DNA): TGCGCCAGCAGCTTGGCCTCCGGGGCGAGGACTGAAGCTTTCTTT. Translating gives CASSLASGARTEAFF.

V usage is TRBV6-2 or TRBV6-3 and J usage is TRBJ1-2; the D is unclear. The V end was cut by 6 bases, the J end by 4 bases, with 9 bases between. Looked up from germline, CDR1 is MNHEY and CDR2 is SVGEGT. The CDR3 spans 12 residues. CDR3 nucleotides: TGTGCCAGCAGCGATTCGGGCTATGGCTACACCTTC. It is translated as CASSDSGYGYTF.

This clone was seen a few times. The genes are TRBV5-4 and TRBJ2-1; 8 bases match TRBD2. With V trimmed by 5 bases and J by 7 bases, 8 bases remained unmatched. The germline V gene has CDR1 SGHNT and CDR2 YYREEE (reference sequence). The CDR3 consists of 14 residues. The CDR3 spells CASSSGGRWNEQFF. The CDR3 nucleotides read TGTGCCAGCAGTTCGGGGGGGCGGTGGAATGAGCAGTTCTTC.

The V call is TRBV6-2 or TRBV6-3, the J call TRBJ1-5, with a weak D call TRBD1 (5 bases). Germline CDR1 MNHEY, CDR2 SVGEGT. Between the trimmed V and J ends, which lost 6 bases and 3 bases, there was a span of 12 bases. The CDR3 spans 14 residues. The DNA of the CDR3 is TGTGCCAGCAGCAAGGCAGGGTCCAATCAGCCCCAGCATTTT. It yields the protein CASSKAGSNQPQHF.

The chain recombines TRBV4-3 with TRBJ1-1; D is undetermined. The CDR3 sequence is 14 residues long. Germline CDR1 reads LGHNA; CDR2 reads YSLEER. V was clipped by 1 base and J by 4 bases, with 10 bases between them. The CDR3 loop reads CASSQAKMGTEAFF. The CDR3 coding sequence is TGCGCCAGCAGCCAAGCCAAAATGGGCACTGAAGCTTTCTTT.

The J gene is TRBJ1-1, the V gene TRBV19; 8 bases agree with TRBD1. V gave up 9 bases and J gave up 6 bases; unmatched junction bases: 9. The length of the CDR3 is 13 residues. The germline gives CDR1 LNHDA, CDR2 SQIVND (reference sequence). In nucleotides, the CDR3 is TGTGCCAGCCAGGCCGGGACAGGAGCTGAAGCTTTCTTT. It codes for CASQAGTGAEAFF.

This chain uses TRBV6-6 with TRBJ2-1; no clear D. The V gene lost 0 bases and the J gene lost 5 bases, with 5 bases spanning the gap. This CDR3 spans 13 amino acids. Germline values: CDR1 MNHNY, CDR2 SVGAGI (reference sequence). Here the CDR3 reads CASSYSYDNEQFF. DNA for the CDR3: TGTGCCAGCAGTTACTCGTACGACAATGAGCAGTTCTTC.

This clone has just one count. The chain combines TRBV15 with TRBJ1-2; possible D gene TRBD1, 5 bases. Germline CDR1 LNHNV, CDR2 YYDKDF (reference sequence). The V and J ends lost 7 bases and 2 bases respectively, with 14 bases between them. The CDR3 covers 14 residues. The chain's CDR3 is CATTAGRANYGYTF. Written as DNA, the CDR3 is TGTGCCACCACCGCGGGCAGGGCAAACTATGGCTACACCTTC.

The chain links TRBV6-2 or TRBV6-3 to TRBJ1-4, with D hard to call. Germline V gives CDR1 MNHEY, CDR2 SVGEGT. Trimming removed 2 bases from V and 8 bases from J, with 12 bases in between. CDR3 size: 14 residues. The CDR3: CASSYPRAGEKLFF. DNA for the CDR3: TGTGCCAGCAGTTACCCGAGAGCGGGGGAAAAACTGTTTTTT.

The chain carries TRBV6-5 and TRBJ1-3; D ambiguous. The germline V and J ends were trimmed by 7 bases and 0 bases, with 10 bases remaining between them. This CDR3 has 14 amino acids. The germline V gene has CDR1 MNHEY and CDR2 SVGAGI. CDR3: CASTVGSSGNTIYF. Here the CDR3 DNA reads TGTGCCAGCACCGTGGGGAGCTCTGGAAACACCATATATTTT.

This chain uses TRBV20-1 with TRBJ1-5; D ambiguous. The CDR3 totals 14 residues. Trimming took off 3 bases at V and 0 bases at J, with 9 bases between the two ends. Germline V gene data show CDR1 as DFQATT and CDR2 as SNEGSKA (reference sequence). The CDR3 sequence: CSASFRNSNQPQHF. The CDR3 region has the DNA TGCAGTGCTAGTTTCAGAAATAGCAATCAGCCCCAGCATTTT.

The chain links TRBV29-1 to TRBJ2-3; D may be TRBD2 (6 bases). V was pared by 6 bases and J by 1 base, with 14 bases between. CDR1 and CDR2 from the germline V gene are SQVTM and ANQGSEA. The CDR3 sequence is 14 residues long. The CDR3 DNA reads as TGCAGCGTGGCCGGGGAGCGGGGCACAGATACGCAGTATTTT. This encodes CSVAGERGTDTQYF.

This clone has just a few counts. The chain couples TRBV5-5 to TRBJ2-7, with D hard to call. CDR1 and CDR2 from the germline V gene are SGHKS and YYEKEE (reference sequence). This CDR3 is 15 amino acids long. The germline V and J ends were trimmed by 0 bases and 2 bases, with 12 bases remaining between them. This chain's CDR3 is CASSLDRGSPYEQYF. As DNA, the CDR3 is TGTGCCAGCAGCTTGGACCGAGGAAGTCCCTACGAGCAGTACTTC.

The J gene is TRBJ1-1, the V gene TRBV5-1, with 9 bases aligning to TRBD1. The V segment lost 5 bases and the J segment 3 bases; nucleotides outside the gene matches: 5. This CDR3 region has 14 residues. Germline CDR1 reads SGHRS; CDR2 reads YFSETQ. In DNA, the CDR3 is TGCGCCAGCAGTCGGGACAGGGCGGACACTGAAGCTTTCTTT. It translates to CASSRDRADTEAFF.

This clone was recorded a few times. The sample holds other DNA sequences that translate to the same CDR3. This rearrangement joins TRBV2 to TRBJ1-2, with 7 bases lining up with TRBD1. The V segment lost 3 bases and the J segment 4 bases; nucleotides outside the gene matches: 2. CDR3 length equals 13 residues. Per germline, CDR1 SNHLY and CDR2 FYNNEI. The CDR3 protein is CASSDNRGYGYTF. For the CDR3, the DNA is TGTGCCAGCAGTGATAACAGGGGCTATGGCTACACCTTC.

This clone was seen more than once but under ten times. The chain carries TRBV19 and TRBJ1-2; D call uncertain. This CDR3 has 14 amino acids. The germline gives CDR1 LNHDA, CDR2 SQIVND (reference sequence). The V end was cut by 7 bases, the J end by 6 bases, with 18 bases between. The CDR3 loop is CASTEGMVFHGYTF. In DNA form, the CDR3 reads TGTGCCAGTACAGAGGGCATGGTTTTTCATGGCTACACCTTC.

The chain combines TRBV7-9 with TRBJ1-1; D not certain. The CDR3 length is 13 residues. Germline CDR1 SEHNR, CDR2 FQNEAQ (reference sequence). The germline V and J ends were trimmed by 5 bases and 0 bases, with 7 bases remaining between them. CDR3 nucleotide sequence: TGTGCCAGCAGCCGAACAATGAACACTGAAGCTTTCTTT. It specifies CASSRTMNTEAFF.

The chain links TRBV6-6 to TRBJ2-3; either TRBD1 or TRBD2 may supply D (5 bases each). In germline, CDR1 is MNHNY, CDR2 SVGAGI (reference sequence). This CDR3 has 15 residues. Trimming removed 6 bases from V and 2 bases from J, with 15 bases in between. CDR3 DNA sequence: TGTGCCAGCAGCCAGCGTGGGGGAAACACAGATACGCAGTATTTT. Translating it yields CASSQRGGNTDTQYF.

The chain uses TRBV2 and TRBJ1-6; TRBD1 might be the D (5 bases). Germline V gene lookup returns CDR1 SNHLY and CDR2 FYNNEI. Trimming cost V 7 bases and J 9 bases, with 19 bases left between them. The CDR3 covers 15 residues. The CDR3 loop reads CASTDAERGVSPLHF. The CDR3 DNA follows: TGTGCCAGCACCGACGCGGAAAGGGGAGTTTCACCCCTCCACTTT.

The chain couples TRBV6-4 to TRBJ1-2; 8 nucleotides agree with TRBD1. Losses at the gene ends were 0 bases for V and 6 bases for J; bases not matched to a gene: 0. The CDR3 contains 13 residues. The germline gives CDR1 MRHNA, CDR2 SNTAGT. For the CDR3, the DNA is TGTGCCAGCAGTGACTCGACAGGGGATGGCTACACCTTC. This sequence encodes CASSDSTGDGYTF.

The chain links TRBV5-8 to TRBJ1-3, with no clear D. The CDR3 totals 14 residues. The germline V gene encodes CDR1 SGHTS and CDR2 YDEGEE. V was shortened by 2 bases and J by 4 bases, with 10 bases between the two germline ends. In DNA, the CDR3 is TGTGCCAGCAGCTTACTGTTTCTGGGAAACACCATATATTTT. Amino acids: CASSLLFLGNTIYF. The full variable domain, in which reference TRBV5-8 and TRBJ1-3 provide the parts outside the CDR3, is EAGVTQSPTHLIKTRGQQATLRCSPISGHTSVYWYQQALGLGLQFLLWYDEGEERNRGNFPPRFSGRQFPNYSSELNVNALELEDSALYLCASSLLFLGNTIYFGEGSWLTVV.

This clone is classed as medium-sized. The gene calls are TRBV4-2 and TRBJ2-2, with D perhaps TRBD2 (7 bases). V was cut by 6 bases and J by 4 bases, with 9 bases left in between. CDR3 length equals 13 residues. Germline-derived CDR1 and CDR2 are LGHNA and YNFKEQ. CDR3 region: CASRRGGTGELFF. CDR3 DNA sequence: TGTGCCAGCAGGAGGGGGGGCACCGGGGAGCTGTTTTTT.

J is TRBJ1-2 and V is TRBV7-8; 8 bases line up with TRBD1. Germline V CDR1 and CDR2: SGHVS, FQNEAQ. Trimming took 5 bases from V and 4 from J; bases not matched to a gene: 3. The length of the CDR3 is 13 residues. CDR3 protein: CASSQTGAYGYTF. CDR3 DNA: TGTGCCAGCAGCCAGACAGGGGCCTATGGCTACACCTTC.

The chain joins TRBV6-2 or TRBV6-3 to TRBJ2-2; D gene ambiguous. The CDR3 covers 13 residues. Trimming cost V 3 bases and J 8 bases, with 10 bases left between them. Per germline, CDR1 MNHEY and CDR2 SVGEGT. The CDR3 DNA sequence: TGTGCCAGCAGTTATGCATCCCCGGGGGAGCTGTTTTTT. Its protein product is CASSYASPGELFF.

V is TRBV5-1 and J is TRBJ2-1, with D tentatively TRBD1 (5 bases). Germline CDR1 reads SGHRS; CDR2 reads YFSETQ. V lost 1 base and J 3 bases, leaving 11 bases between the germline ends. This CDR3 region has 15 residues. CDR3 protein: CASSLQGTVYNEQFF. The CDR3 DNA reads as TGCGCCAGCAGCTTGCAGGGTACGGTCTACAATGAGCAGTTCTTC.

CDR3 sequence reads: CASSVAELQETQYF. CDR3 coding DNA: TGTGCCAGCAGCGTAGCAGAGCTCCAAGAGACCCAGTACTTC. The chain couples TRBV9 to TRBJ2-5, with D unresolved. CDR3 size: 14 residues. Germline V CDR1 and CDR2: SGDLS, YYNGEE. The V and J ends lost 0 bases and 1 base respectively, with 7 bases between them.

The rearrangement uses TRBV7-9 and TRBJ1-2, with 7 bases fitting TRBD1. Germline loops: CDR1 SEHNR, CDR2 FQNEAQ (reference sequence). V lost 1 base, J lost 0 bases, and 2 bases stayed unmatched. The CDR3 extends over 15 amino acids. Here the CDR3 reads CASSLGQGANYGYTF. The CDR3 region has the DNA TGTGCCAGCAGCTTAGGACAGGGAGCTAACTATGGCTACACCTTC.

The CDR3 region is CASSIGPGSEQHV. The CDR3 DNA sequence: TGCGCCAGCAGCATAGGCCCGGGGTCCGAGCAGCACGTC. V is TRBV5-1 and J is TRBJ2-7; perhaps TRBD2 as D (5 bases). This CDR3 has 13 residues. Per the germline V gene, CDR1 is SGHRS and CDR2 is YFSETQ.

The chain links TRBV15 to TRBJ2-1; a possible D gene is TRBD2 (5 bases). Per germline, CDR1 LNHNV and CDR2 YYDKDF (reference sequence). The CDR3 is 15 residues long. The V gene lost 0 bases and the J gene lost 6 bases, with 12 bases spanning the gap. The CDR3 nucleotides read TGTGCCACCAGCAGAGATAGAGGGCAGGTCAATGAGCAGTTCTTC. Translation gives CATSRDRGQVNEQFF.